What follows are 21 T cell receptor beta chains derived from one specimen sequenced in a study of blood T cell repertoires in COVID-19. Method: immunoSEQ multiplex PCR; TCRdb's copy keeps in-frame clones and lacks some. The sample holds 250,000 to 350,000 clones, less than 85% seen once. Material for sequencing was peripheral blood. The receptors originated from a human donor with COVID-19, enrolled during active disease. The donor label of this sample is uncertain.

This clone was detected once. This sequence joins TRBV5-1 and TRBJ2-2, with 8 bases that match TRBD1. The CDR3 consists of 14 residues. V lost 1 base, J lost 4 bases, and 0 bases stayed unmatched. CDR1 is SGHRS, CDR2 YFSETQ, per germline. The CDR3 here is CASSLTGGTGELFF. CDR3 sequence (DNA): TGCGCCAGCAGCTTGACAGGGGGCACCGGGGAGCTGTTTTTT.

The V and J genes are TRBV2 and TRBJ2-1, with a possible D match to TRBD2 (5 bases). This CDR3 has 14 amino acids. Per the germline V gene, CDR1 is SNHLY and CDR2 is FYNNEI. The V gene lost 10 bases and the J gene lost 0 bases, with 13 bases spanning the gap. The CDR3 sequence is CATRLTSSYNEQFF. CDR3 nucleotide sequence: TGTGCCACCCGACTAACGTCCTCCTACAATGAGCAGTTCTTC.

The chain is built from TRBV6-5 and TRBJ1-1; 12 nucleotides line up with TRBD1. The germline CDR1 and CDR2 sequences are MNHEY and SVGAGI. The CDR3 consists of 16 residues. Trimming removed 4 bases from V and 5 bases from J; junction bases left unmatched: 8. The CDR3 coding sequence is TGTGCCAGCAGTTTCGGGACAGGGGGCCGAAGGACTGAAGCTTTCTTT. Translation gives CASSFGTGGRRTEAFF.

The rearrangement links TRBV28 to TRBJ1-2, with D possibly being TRBD1 (5 bases). Germline V gene data show CDR1 as MDHEN and CDR2 as SYDVKM. The CDR3 totals 14 residues. The ends were cut back, 2 bases at V and 4 bases at J, with 11 bases in the middle. This CDR3 is CASSLQGEFYGYTF. For the CDR3, the DNA is TGTGCCAGCAGTTTACAGGGCGAGTTCTATGGCTACACCTTC.

The chain uses TRBV20-1 and TRBJ2-2, with unresolved D. V dropped 3 bases and J dropped 0 bases, with 11 bases sitting between them. This CDR3 comprises 15 residues. Germline V gene data show CDR1 as DFQATT and CDR2 as SNEGSKA (reference sequence). CDR3 DNA sequence: TGCAGTGCTAGTTCCAAAACAGCGAACACCGGGGAGCTGTTTTTT. It encodes CSASSKTANTGELFF.

The V and J genes are TRBV19 and TRBJ1-3, with 7 bases matching TRBD1. Losses at the gene ends were 4 bases for V and 0 bases for J; bases not matched to a gene: 3. The CDR3 consists of 15 residues. Germline V gene lookup returns CDR1 LNHDA and CDR2 SQIVND (reference sequence). The CDR3 sequence is CASSTTGASGNTIYF. CDR3 DNA: TGTGCCAGTAGTACTACAGGGGCCTCTGGAAACACCATATATTTT.

The chain has TRBV3-1 (or the pseudogene TRBV3-2) and TRBJ1-3; D unclear. This CDR3 comprises 14 residues. Germline V lookup: CDR1 LGHDT, CDR2 YNNKEL (reference sequence). V dropped 4 bases and J dropped 0 bases, with 7 bases sitting between them. In DNA, the CDR3 is TGTGCCAGCAGCCTGGCAGACTCTGGAAACACCATATATTTT. Its protein is CASSLADSGNTIYF.

The rearrangement joins TRBV24-1 to TRBJ2-5, with a tentative D call TRBD2 (6 bases). This CDR3 comprises 15 residues. Per the germline V gene, CDR1 is KGHDR and CDR2 is SFDVKD. V shed 4 bases and J shed 3 bases, with 14 bases lying between them. The DNA for the CDR3 is TGTGCCACCAGTGAGGTAGCGGACGGGGAAGAGACCCAGTACTTC. Translated: CATSEVADGEETQYF.

The chain has TRBV4-3 and TRBJ1-2, with D unclear. Trimming stripped 0 bases from V and 1 base from J, with 9 bases between. Germline values: CDR1 LGHNA, CDR2 YSLEER. This CDR3 is 15 amino acids long. The CDR3 here is CASSQDNRFNYGYTF. CDR3 in DNA: TGCGCCAGCAGCCAAGATAATAGATTTAACTATGGCTACACCTTC.

The table lists this clone with a few counts. The V call is TRBV6-5, the J call TRBJ2-1, with TRBD2 matching over 12 bases. Losses at the gene ends were 6 bases for V and 6 bases for J; bases not matched to a gene: 6. This CDR3 spans 15 amino acids. Germline V CDR1 and CDR2: MNHEY, SVGAGI. This CDR3 reads CASRRPLAGGNEQFF. DNA for the CDR3: TGTGCCAGCAGACGCCCACTAGCGGGAGGCAATGAGCAGTTCTTC.

The chain recombines TRBV2 with TRBJ2-3, with 13 bases matching TRBD2. The CDR3 is 15 residues long. Germline V gene data show CDR1 as SNHLY and CDR2 as FYNNEI. V was clipped by 5 bases and J by 3 bases; unmatched bases: 2. CDR3: CASSKGLAGTDTQYF. CDR3 nucleotides: TGTGCCAGCAGTAAGGGACTAGCGGGGACAGATACGCAGTATTTT.

CDR3 nucleotides: TGTGCCAGTAGCAAGGACAGGGCCCAGTCCTACAATGAGCAGTTCTTC. The encoded protein is CASSKDRAQSYNEQFF. The V and J genes are TRBV19 and TRBJ2-1, with 8 bases matching TRBD1. Trimming at V came to 6 bases and at J to 1 base, leaving 8 bases not matched to a gene. This CDR3 contains 16 residues. Germline-derived CDR1 and CDR2 are LNHDA and SQIVND (reference sequence).

The chain carries TRBV9 and TRBJ2-2, with TRBD2 matching 9 bases. Germline assignment: CDR1 SGDLS and CDR2 YYNGEE. CDR3 length equals 16 residues. Trimming at V came to 4 bases and at J to 1 base, leaving 5 bases not matched to a gene. CDR3 nucleotide sequence: TGTGCCAGCAGCCCCCGACTAGCGGTGAACACCGGGGAGCTGTTTTTT. Its protein is CASSPRLAVNTGELFF.

The chain joins TRBV10-3 to TRBJ1-1; 10 bases map to TRBD1. V lost 5 bases, J lost 5 bases, and 8 bases stayed unmatched. This CDR3 region has 15 residues. Germline V gene sequence: CDR1 ENHRY, CDR2 SYGVKD. The CDR3 reads CAISTTGQGRTEAFF. The CDR3 nucleotides are TGTGCCATCAGTACTACGGGACAGGGGAGGACTGAAGCTTTCTTT.

V gene TRBV30 combines with J gene TRBJ1-3, with 9 bases that match TRBD1. V was clipped by 2 bases and J by 4 bases; unmatched bases: 6. CDR3 length equals 15 residues. Germline assignment: CDR1 GTSNPN and CDR2 SVGIG (reference sequence). CDR3 in amino acids: CAWSQSGTGGNTIYF. CDR3 nucleotides: TGTGCCTGGAGTCAATCCGGGACAGGGGGAAACACCATATATTTT. Full variable domain (rest looked up from reference TRBV30 and TRBJ1-3): SQTIHQWPATLVQPVGSPLSLECTVEGTSNPNLYWYRQAAGRGLQLLFYSVGIGQISSEVPQNLSASRPQDRQFILSSKKLLLSDSGFYLCAWSQSGTGGNTIYFGEGSWLTVV.

The chain links TRBV19 to TRBJ2-7; TRBD1 might be the D (7 bases). V lost 5 bases, J lost 5 bases, and 13 bases lay in between. CDR3 length equals 13 residues. CDR1 is LNHDA, CDR2 SQIVND, per germline (reference sequence). The CDR3 nucleotides are TGTGCCAGTAGTCCACTCAGGGGGGACGAGCAGTACTTC. It is translated as CASSPLRGDEQYF.

This chain connects TRBV4-3 to TRBJ2-5; TRBD2 aligns across 8 bases. V trimming: 0 bases; J trimming: 4 bases; junction bases outside the gene matches: 7. Looked up from germline, CDR1 is LGHNA and CDR2 is YSLEER. CDR3 length equals 16 residues. The CDR3 sequence: CASSQDGAGERETQYF. Written as DNA, the CDR3 is TGCGCCAGCAGCCAAGATGGAGCGGGAGAGAGAGAGACCCAGTACTTC.

V gene TRBV19 combines with J gene TRBJ2-7; D possibly corresponds to TRBD2 (6 bases). The germline V gene has CDR1 LNHDA and CDR2 SQIVND (reference sequence). This CDR3 is 14 amino acids long. Between the trimmed V and J ends, which lost 5 bases and 3 bases, there was a span of 14 bases. The CDR3 DNA follows: TGTGCCAGTAGTCGGTCCCTAGCGAACTACGAGCAGTACTTC. This sequence encodes CASSRSLANYEQYF.

The chain carries TRBV18 and TRBJ2-7; possible D gene TRBD1, 5 bases. The CDR3 consists of 14 residues. Germline assignment: CDR1 KGHSH and CDR2 LQKENI. Trimming removed 5 bases at V and 6 bases at J, with 17 bases between. CDR3: CASSKWEQVGEQYF. CDR3 bases: TGTGCCAGCTCAAAATGGGAACAGGTAGGCGAGCAGTACTTC.

The chain couples TRBV6-5 to TRBJ2-7, with 10 positions matching TRBD2. The V and J ends lost 7 bases and 6 bases, in that order; junction bases with no gene match: 9. This CDR3 is 14 amino acids long. Germline CDR1 is MNHEY and CDR2 is SVGAGI. CDR3 sequence reads: CASILAGATSEQYF. The CDR3 DNA reads as TGTGCCAGCATTCTAGCGGGAGCGACCTCCGAGCAGTACTTC.

The rearrangement uses TRBV24-1 and TRBJ1-1; D remains unclear. Trimming took 2 bases from V and 10 from J, leaving 16 bases between them. CDR1 KGHDR and CDR2 SFDVKD come from the germline V gene. The CDR3 extends over 14 amino acids. The CDR3 loop is CATSDSVGRARAFF. In DNA form, the CDR3 reads TGTGCCACCAGTGATTCCGTCGGGCGGGCCAGAGCTTTCTTT.